This TCR beta chain was sequenced in a study of blood T cell repertoires in COVID-19. On the study more broadly: Sites in the United States, Italy and Spain provided acute and convalescent COVID-19 samples. PBMCs, B-cell-depleted T cells, or T cells provided the cDNA or gDNA that made up the material.

Germline lookup yields CDR1 LNHDA and CDR2 SQIVND (reference sequence). The CDR3 consists of 15 residues. V lost 1 base, J lost 2 bases, and 10 bases lay in between. In the source study's methods: Reference gene primer amplification in the assay estimated nucleated cell counts. The data were produced by immunoSEQ multiplex PCR, yet TCRdb's version contains in-frame clones alone and is incomplete. From that table come the V and J calls and clone size; the DNA was used to work out D and trimming. Among just under 40,000 clones listed, roughly 85% were seen once. The origin of this receptor is a human donor in a cohort sampled during active COVID-19. Material: peripheral blood. The gene calls are TRBV19 and TRBJ2-3; D is perhaps TRBD2 (6 bases). CDR3 sequence (DNA): TGTGCCAGTAGTATAGGGGGACTTAACACAGATACGCAGTATTTT. The encoded protein is CASSIGGLNTDTQYF.